One sample yielded the 8 T cell receptor beta chains listed below, sequenced in a study of blood T cell repertoires in COVID-19. TCRdb's table, derived via immunoSEQ multiplex PCR, lists solely in-frame clones and lacks some. The data show fewer than 200,000 clones, about four fifths seen once. The sample taken for sequencing was PBMCs or T cells enriched from blood (not recorded which). Receptor source: a man aged 60 to 75 who had recovered from COVID-19.

The chain carries TRBV5-4 and TRBJ2-7; TRBD2 aligns across 8 bases. The CDR3 sequence is 13 residues long. V shed 3 bases and J 5 bases; nucleotides not matched to a gene: 4. In germline, CDR1 is SGHNT, CDR2 YYREEE (reference sequence). CDR3 nucleotides: TGTGCCAGCAGCTGGGGACTAGTAGACGAGCAGTACTTC. Its translation: CASSWGLVDEQYF.

The V call is TRBV6-5, the J call TRBJ2-3; 9 bases agree with TRBD2. J was trimmed by 0 bases and V by 6 bases; bases with no gene match: 4. This CDR3 region has 15 residues. Germline lookup yields CDR1 MNHEY and CDR2 SVGAGI. For the CDR3, the DNA is TGTGCCAGCAGAATAGCGGGGGCAAGCACAGATACGCAGTATTTT. This sequence encodes CASRIAGASTDTQYF.

This clone showed up just a few times. The chain has TRBV19 and TRBJ2-7; the match to TRBD2 covers 8 bases. With 1 base clipped from V and 4 bases from J, the junction kept 3 bases outside the gene matches. Germline V gene data show CDR1 as LNHDA and CDR2 as SQIVND (reference sequence). There are 14 residues in the CDR3. The CDR3: CASSIGLARYEQYF. DNA of the CDR3: TGTGCCAGTAGTATAGGACTAGCGCGGTACGAGCAGTACTTC.

The rearrangement links TRBV28 to TRBJ1-2, with 9 positions matching TRBD1. This CDR3 region has 14 residues. Germline CDR1 and CDR2: MDHEN and SYDVKM. V trimming: 6 bases; J trimming: 8 bases; junction bases outside the gene matches: 10. CDR3 nucleotides: TGTGCCAGCAGCCAAACGGGGACAGGGAAGGGCTACACCTTC. This codes for CASSQTGTGKGYTF.

The sample holds one count of this clone. The rearrangement uses TRBV7-9 and TRBJ1-2; D unclear. In germline, CDR1 is SEHNR, CDR2 FQNEAQ (reference sequence). CDR3 length: 13 amino acids. Trimming shortened V by 7 bases and J by 0 bases, and 9 bases separated the two germline ends. DNA for the CDR3: TGTGCCAGCAACCTCGGAGCTAACTATGGCTACACCTTC. Its translation is CASNLGANYGYTF. Supplemented by reference TRBV7-9 and TRBJ1-2, the full variable domain reads DTGVSQNPRHKITKRGQNVTFRCDPISEHNRLYWYRQTLGQGPEFLTYFQNEAQLEKSRLLSDRFSAERPKGSFSTLEIQRTEQGDSAMYLCASNLGANYGYTFGSGTRLTVV.

V gene TRBV20-1 combines with J gene TRBJ1-4, with a weak D call TRBD1 (6 bases). V lost 3 bases and J 3 bases, leaving 17 bases between the germline ends. CDR1 and CDR2 (germline): DFQATT, SNEGSKA (reference sequence). The CDR3 loop spans 16 amino acids. DNA for the CDR3: TGCAGTGCTAGTTCTGGGACACCGGGCGCTAATGAAAAACTGTTTTTT. Its translation is CSASSGTPGANEKLFF.

In this sample, this clone turned up a few times. The chain employs TRBV6-1 and TRBJ1-5; no clear D. This CDR3 has 14 amino acids. In germline, CDR1 is MNHNS, CDR2 SASEGT. The V and J ends lost 1 base and 5 bases respectively, with 9 bases between them. CDR3: CASSEGAEHQPQHF. CDR3 nucleotide sequence: TGTGCCAGCAGTGAAGGGGCAGAGCATCAGCCCCAGCATTTT.

This clone was detected only once. The chain employs TRBV7-6 and TRBJ2-3; 8 bases fit TRBD2. Germline V gene lookup returns CDR1 SGHVS and CDR2 FNYEAQ. The CDR3 is 14 residues long. V lost 5 bases and J lost 0; bases outside the gene matches: 1. DNA for the CDR3: TGTGCCAGCAGCACTAGCGGAAGCACAGATACGCAGTATTTT. Protein sequence: CASSTSGSTDTQYF.